This T cell receptor (beta chain) was sequenced for a study of shared clonotypes between healthy human individuals. The study's findings and limits: Richness estimates generally favored naive over memory subsets. In having few donors, the study represented limited genetic and exposure-history diversity. The study sampled only blood, and tissue repertoires likely differ.

Naive CD8 cells, CD45RO-negative and positively selected for CCR7, excluded terminally differentiated effector memory CD45RA+ cells. As concerns this clone: Its cognate antigen is unknown.

Sorted-subset replicate PCRs used around 200 ng DNA, around 27,000 T cell genomes. Sequencing was performed with immunoSEQ multiplex PCR; in TCRdb, only in-frame clones are kept and a portion is missing. The data contain hundreds of thousands of clones, 92% of them singletons. Trimming took 2 bases from V and 4 from J; bases not matched to a gene: 11. There are 17 residues in the CDR3. The V gene's germline CDR1 is SGHAT and CDR2 FQNNGV. The sample consisted of naive CD8+ T cells sorted from blood. The rearrangement joins TRBV11-2 to TRBJ2-1; 7 nucleotides match TRBD2. The clonotype was recovered from a man aged 25-40 years in good health. This CDR3 is CASSLNRTSGKYNEQFF. The CDR3 coding sequence is TGTGCCAGCAGCTTAAATCGCACAAGCGGGAAATACAATGAGCAGTTCTTC.